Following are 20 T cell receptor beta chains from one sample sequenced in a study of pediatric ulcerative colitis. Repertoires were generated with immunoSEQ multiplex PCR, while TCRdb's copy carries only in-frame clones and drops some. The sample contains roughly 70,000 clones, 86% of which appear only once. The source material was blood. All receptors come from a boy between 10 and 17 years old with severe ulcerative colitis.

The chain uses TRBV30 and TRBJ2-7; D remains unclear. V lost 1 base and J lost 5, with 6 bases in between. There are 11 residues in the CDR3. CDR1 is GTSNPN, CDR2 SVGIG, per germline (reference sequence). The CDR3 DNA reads TGTGCCTGGAGTGATCCAAACGAGCAGTACTTC. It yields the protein CAWSDPNEQYF.

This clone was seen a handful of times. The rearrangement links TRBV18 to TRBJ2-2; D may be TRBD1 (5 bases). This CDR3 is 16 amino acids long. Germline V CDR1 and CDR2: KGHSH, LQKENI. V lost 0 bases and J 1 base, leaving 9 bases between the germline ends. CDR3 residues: CASSPPKGLNTGELFF. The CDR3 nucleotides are TGTGCCAGCTCACCACCGAAGGGGCTGAACACCGGGGAGCTGTTTTTT.

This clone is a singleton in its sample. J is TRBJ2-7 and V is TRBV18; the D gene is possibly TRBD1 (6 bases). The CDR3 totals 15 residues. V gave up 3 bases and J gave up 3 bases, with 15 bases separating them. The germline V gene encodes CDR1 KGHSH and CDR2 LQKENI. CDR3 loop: CASSPDRYNFYEQYF. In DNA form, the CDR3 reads TGTGCCAGCTCACCGGACAGATACAATTTCTACGAGCAGTACTTC.

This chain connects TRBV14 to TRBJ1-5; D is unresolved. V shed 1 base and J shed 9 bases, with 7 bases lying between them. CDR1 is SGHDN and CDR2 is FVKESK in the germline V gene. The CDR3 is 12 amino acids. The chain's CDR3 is CASSQGFWPQHF. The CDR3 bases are TGTGCCAGCAGCCAAGGGTTCTGGCCCCAGCATTTT.

The CDR3 sequence: CASSEGAYEQFF. The CDR3 DNA reads TGTGCCAGCAGTGAAGGGGCCTATGAGCAGTTCTTC. The J gene is TRBJ2-1, the V gene TRBV6-1; D is undetermined. V dropped 1 base and J dropped 8 bases, with 6 bases sitting between them. This CDR3 region has 12 residues. The germline V gene has CDR1 MNHNS and CDR2 SASEGT.

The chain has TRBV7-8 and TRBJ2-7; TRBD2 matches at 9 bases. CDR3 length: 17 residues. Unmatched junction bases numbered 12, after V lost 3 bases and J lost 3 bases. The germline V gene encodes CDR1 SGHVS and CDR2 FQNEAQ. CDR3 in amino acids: CASSFPPGAGGIYEQYF. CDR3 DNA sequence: TGTGCCAGCAGCTTCCCCCCCGGGGCGGGAGGGATCTACGAGCAGTACTTC.

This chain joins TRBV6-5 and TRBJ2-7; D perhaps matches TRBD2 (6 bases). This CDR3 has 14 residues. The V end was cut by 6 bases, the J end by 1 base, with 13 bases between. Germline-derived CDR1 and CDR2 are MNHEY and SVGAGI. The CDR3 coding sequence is TGTGCCAGCAGACCTATGGGGGGTTCCTACGAGCAGTACTTC. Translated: CASRPMGGSYEQYF.

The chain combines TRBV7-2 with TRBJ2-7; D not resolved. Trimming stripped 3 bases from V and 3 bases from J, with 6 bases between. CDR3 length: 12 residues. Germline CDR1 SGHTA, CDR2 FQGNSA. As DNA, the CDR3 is TGTGCCAGCAGCTTGTCCCGCTACGAGCAGTACTTC. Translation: CASSLSRYEQYF.

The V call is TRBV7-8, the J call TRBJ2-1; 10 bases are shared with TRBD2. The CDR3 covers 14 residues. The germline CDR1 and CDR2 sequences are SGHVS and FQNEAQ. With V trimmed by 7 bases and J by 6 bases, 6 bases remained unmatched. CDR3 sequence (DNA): TGTGCCAGCACCCACATAGCGGGGGGCAATGAGCAGTTCTTC. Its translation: CASTHIAGGNEQFF.

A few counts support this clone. CDR3 in amino acids: CASSQVGLLGKGEQFF. The CDR3 region has the DNA TGTGCCAGCAGCCAAGTAGGATTGTTGGGGAAAGGTGAGCAGTTCTTC. V is TRBV14 and J is TRBJ2-1; no firm D call. Germline CDR1 and CDR2: SGHDN and FVKESK. The CDR3 is 16 residues long. V lost 1 base, J lost 9 bases, and 19 bases lay in between.

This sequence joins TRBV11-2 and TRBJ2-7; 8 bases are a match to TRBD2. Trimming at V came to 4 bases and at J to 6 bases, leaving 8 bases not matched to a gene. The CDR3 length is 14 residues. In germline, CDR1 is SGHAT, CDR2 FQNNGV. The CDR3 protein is CASSSGLGTSEQYF. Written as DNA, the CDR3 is TGTGCCAGCAGCTCGGGACTAGGTACGAGCGAGCAGTACTTC.

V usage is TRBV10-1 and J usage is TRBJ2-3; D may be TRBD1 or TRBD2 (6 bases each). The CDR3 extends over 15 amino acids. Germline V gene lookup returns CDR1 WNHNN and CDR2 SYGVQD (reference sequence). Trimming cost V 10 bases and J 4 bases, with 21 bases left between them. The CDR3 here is CATTPGPGAADTQYF. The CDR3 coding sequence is TGCGCCACTACCCCCGGCCCGGGGGCGGCAGATACGCAGTATTTT.

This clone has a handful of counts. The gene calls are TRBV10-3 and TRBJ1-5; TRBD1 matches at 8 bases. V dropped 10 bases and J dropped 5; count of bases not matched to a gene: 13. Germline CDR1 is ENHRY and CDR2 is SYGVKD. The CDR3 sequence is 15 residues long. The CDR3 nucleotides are TGTGCCACCGGTCCTGAGGGACAGGTCTATCAGCCCCAGCATTTT. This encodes CATGPEGQVYQPQHF.

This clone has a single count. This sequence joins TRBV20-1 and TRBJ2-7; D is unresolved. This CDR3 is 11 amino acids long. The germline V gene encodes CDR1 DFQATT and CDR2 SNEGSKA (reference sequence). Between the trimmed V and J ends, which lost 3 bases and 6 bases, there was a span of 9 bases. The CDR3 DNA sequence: TGCAGTGCTAGTTTGGGCGGCGAGCAGTACTTC. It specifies CSASLGGEQYF.

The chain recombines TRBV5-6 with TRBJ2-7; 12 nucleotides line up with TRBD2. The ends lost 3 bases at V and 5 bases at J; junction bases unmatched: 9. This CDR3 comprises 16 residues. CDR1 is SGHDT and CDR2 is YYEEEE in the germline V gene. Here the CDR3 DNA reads TGTGCCAGCAGCTACGAGACTAGCGGGAGAGTTGACGAGCAGTACTTC. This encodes CASSYETSGRVDEQYF.

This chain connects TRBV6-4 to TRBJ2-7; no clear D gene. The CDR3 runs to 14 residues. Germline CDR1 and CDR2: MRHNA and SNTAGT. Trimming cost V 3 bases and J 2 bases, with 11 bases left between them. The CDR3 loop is CASSEVDWPYEQYF. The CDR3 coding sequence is TGTGCCAGCAGTGAAGTCGACTGGCCCTACGAGCAGTACTTC.

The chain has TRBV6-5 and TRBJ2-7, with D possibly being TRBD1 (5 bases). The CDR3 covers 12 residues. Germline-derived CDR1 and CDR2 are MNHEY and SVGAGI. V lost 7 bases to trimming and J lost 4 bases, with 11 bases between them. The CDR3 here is CASKGYGYEQYF. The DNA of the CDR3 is TGTGCCAGCAAGGGGTACGGGTACGAGCAGTACTTC.

This chain's CDR3 is CASSLKHGYTF. DNA of the CDR3: TGTGCCAGCAGCTTAAAGCATGGCTACACCTTC. The chain recombines TRBV7-2 with TRBJ1-2; D is undetermined. Trimming left V 2 bases short and J 6 bases short, with 4 bases between. CDR3 size: 11 residues. Germline assignment: CDR1 SGHTA and CDR2 FQGNSA.

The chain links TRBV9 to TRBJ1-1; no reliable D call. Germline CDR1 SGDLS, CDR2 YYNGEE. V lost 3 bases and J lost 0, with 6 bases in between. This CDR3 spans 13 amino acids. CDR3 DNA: TGTGCCAGCAGCGCCACAGTGAACACTGAAGCTTTCTTT. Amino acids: CASSATVNTEAFF.

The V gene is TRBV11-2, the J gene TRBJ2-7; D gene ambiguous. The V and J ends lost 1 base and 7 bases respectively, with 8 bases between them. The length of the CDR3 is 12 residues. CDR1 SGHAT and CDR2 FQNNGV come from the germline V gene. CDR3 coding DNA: TGTGCCAGCAGCTTAGGAGTATGGGAGCAGTACTTC. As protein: CASSLGVWEQYF.